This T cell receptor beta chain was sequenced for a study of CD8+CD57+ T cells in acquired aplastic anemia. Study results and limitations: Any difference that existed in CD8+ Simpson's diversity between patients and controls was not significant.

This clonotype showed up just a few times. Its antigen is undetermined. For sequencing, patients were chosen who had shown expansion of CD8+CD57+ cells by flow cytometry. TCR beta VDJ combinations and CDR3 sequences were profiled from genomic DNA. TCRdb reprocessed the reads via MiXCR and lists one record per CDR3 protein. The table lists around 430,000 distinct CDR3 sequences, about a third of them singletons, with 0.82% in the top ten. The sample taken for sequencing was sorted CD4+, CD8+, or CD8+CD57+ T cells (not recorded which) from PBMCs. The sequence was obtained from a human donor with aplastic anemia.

The CDR3 protein is CSAPKMAGYNEQFF. The CDR3 DNA follows: TGCAGTGCTCCTAAAATGGCAGGATACAATGAGCAGTTCTTC. This chain links TRBV20-1 with TRBJ2-1, with D uncertain. This CDR3 is 14 amino acids long. The V gene lost 5 bases and the J gene lost 4 bases, with 15 bases spanning the gap. CDR1 and CDR2 (germline): DFQATT, SNEGSKA (reference sequence).